This record concerns one TCR beta chain sequence. Its target antigen remains unknown. The sample holds no much larger clone one base away, and base qualities are not on file. TCRbeta CDR3 regions were amplified from genomic DNA by means of the immunoSEQ Assay, a bias-controlled multiplex PCR. Turning to the authors' computational methods: Nucleated cell counts per sample were estimated from amplification of reference gene primers within the assay. Sequence reads were collapsed and filtered to measure the absolute abundance of every unique TCRbeta CDR3 rearrangement. For each sample, productive Simpson clonality was calculated as the square root of Simpson's diversity index over productive rearrangements. Imported from immuneACCESS, the table was reduced by TCRdb to in-frame sequences with V and J called. These copies leave out some clones; in studies compared against another copy, an unresolved V gene accounts for under half, and the cause of the remainder is not known. The D gene and trimming were derived from the DNA, and the V and J assignments and clone size from that table. For this sample there are approximately 120,000 clones; approximately 74% appear just once. 6% of the sample is in the top ten clones.

The CDR3 starts with the cysteine, ends with the phenylalanine, and has 16 residues. Only CDR3 DNA is held: 48 bases, read in frame from base 1. The germline V gene gives CDR1 as MNHEY and CDR2 as SVGAGI. V gives up 0 bases and J gives up 3 bases, and the segment between their germline ends measures 14 bases. The data stem from a study of blood T cell repertoires in COVID-19 (TCRdb year 2020). Regarding the research as a whole: Samples covering the acute and convalescent phases of COVID-19 were provided by collaborators in the United States, Italy and Spain. The material from the prospective study consisted of cDNA or gDNA derived from T cells, B-cell-depleted T cells, or PBMCs. The samples were drawn from the first 160 participants of the ongoing ImmuneRACE study and from 1,254 subjects provided by 6 global collaborators. Subjects who had been exposed to COVID-19, were actively infected with it, or had recovered from it provided the deeply sampled blood TCRbeta repertoires that made up the dataset. The repertoires were made available in a free public database intended to serve as a resource for research on the immune response to SARS-CoV-2. Where available, HLA class I and class II types were obtained from metadata supplied by the sample provider rather than from assay-based typing. Sample metadata almost always included a de-identified subject ID, COVID-19 status, age in years and sex. Overall results and qualifications from the work: How much clinical and demographic metadata was included differed by source and by participant, and the metadata was provided uncurated.

At one collaborating source in Seattle, patients were enrolled during active infection and were followed longitudinally through the course of disease. The collaborating institutions used their own protocols to collect whole blood in K2EDTA tubes. For TCRbeta analysis, collaborator samples were shipped as frozen whole blood, as isolated PBMCs, or as DNA extracted from either sample type. The chain is assembled from TRBV6-5 and TRBJ1-1; possibly the D gene is TRBD1, per 5 matching bases. The sequencing sample was made of peripheral blood. The sequence was collected from a man aged 80 or over with COVID-19, enrolled during active disease. CDR3 protein: CASSYSRVGGDTEAFF. The DNA reads TGTGCCAGCAGTTACTCGAGAGTGGGGGGGGACACTGAAGCTTTCTTT.